The subject of this entry is one T cell receptor beta chain. The target antigen is unknown. Trimming removed 6 bases from V and 2 bases from J; junction bases left unmatched: 7. This CDR3 is 15 amino acids long. Germline loops: CDR1 SQVTM, CDR2 ANQGSEA. This sample is part of a study of post-analysis software for immune sequencing data. Study results and caveats: Elevated frequency relative to controls characterized a handful of TRBV segments in patients, TRBV5-6, TRBV5-1 and TRBV20-1 among them. Same-batch samples co-clustered strongly by F measure.

The authors incorporated unique molecular identifiers into the TCR beta cDNA libraries. TCRdb passed the PCR reads through MiXCR, listing each CDR3 protein once. The profile shows under 900,000 distinct CDR3 sequences, around 53% of them singletons. This TCR was recovered from a girl aged 10-17 years with multiple sclerosis. The chain carries TRBV29-1 and TRBJ2-3; 11 bases match TRBD2. Sequenced sample: blood. The CDR3, as DNA: TGCAGCGTGAAAGGGACTAGCGGCGACACAGATACGCAGTATTTT. Translation: CSVKGTSGDTDTQYF.